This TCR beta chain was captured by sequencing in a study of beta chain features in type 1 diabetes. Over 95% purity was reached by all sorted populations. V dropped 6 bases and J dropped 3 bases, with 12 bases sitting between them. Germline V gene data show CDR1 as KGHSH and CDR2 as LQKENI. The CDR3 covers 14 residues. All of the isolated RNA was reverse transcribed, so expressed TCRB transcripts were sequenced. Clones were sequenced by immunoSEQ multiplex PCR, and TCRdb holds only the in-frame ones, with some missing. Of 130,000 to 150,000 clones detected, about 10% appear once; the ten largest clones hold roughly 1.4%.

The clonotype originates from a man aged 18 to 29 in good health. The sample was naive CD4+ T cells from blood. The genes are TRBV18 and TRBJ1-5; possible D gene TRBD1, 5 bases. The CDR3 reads CASSLDSPNQPQHF. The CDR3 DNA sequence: TGTGCCAGCTCTCTCGACAGCCCCAATCAGCCCCAGCATTTT.